This TCR beta chain originates from a study of coeliac disease. Deletions cut 7 bases from V and 9 bases from J, with 10 bases between. Germline assignment: CDR1 SNHLY and CDR2 FYNNEI. The CDR3 runs 12 residues. Only in-frame clones appear in the TCRdb table, and some are missing; sequencing was by immunoSEQ multiplex PCR. The repertoire has about 4,000 clones, 59% of them found once; the top ten carry about 5.7%. This receptor was identified in a man aged 70 or older without celiac disease. The sequenced sample was lymphocytes from the gut lamina propria. The chain uses TRBV2 and TRBJ1-6, with D possibly TRBD1 on 5 matching bases. The CDR3 loop reads CASTGGGSPLHF. CDR3 nucleotide sequence: TGTGCCAGCACCGGGGGTGGTTCACCCCTCCACTTT. Looking up the rest from reference TRBV2 and TRBJ1-6 gives the full variable domain: EPEVTQTPSHQVTQMGQEVILRCVPISNHLYFYWYRQILGQKVEFLVSFYNNEISEKSEIFDDQFSVERPDGSNFTLKIRSTKLEDSAMYFCASTGGGSPLHFGNGTRLTVT.